This T cell receptor beta chain was identified during a study of shared clonotypes between healthy human individuals. Study summary: The study used three CD4 naive, three CD4 memory, two CD8 naive and one CD8 memory plate per donor. Whole-study findings and limits: Naive CD4 clonotypes were shared across several donors at roughly 5%.

From germline, CDR1 is MNHEY and CDR2 SVGAGI. V was pared by 0 bases and J by 3 bases, with 5 bases between. The CDR3 runs to 14 residues. Details on this clone: What it recognizes is unknown.

Clones were sequenced by immunoSEQ multiplex PCR, and TCRdb holds only the in-frame ones, with some missing. The sample records some 2 million clones, roughly 95% being singletons. This TCR was sampled from a man in his late teens or twenties in good health. V is TRBV6-5 and J is TRBJ2-2; no clear D gene. Source material: naive CD4+ T cells sorted from blood. Subset denoted: CD45RA+ positively selected. CDR3 coding DNA: TGTGCCAGCAGTTACTCGGAGTACACCGGGGAGCTGTTTTTT. Protein product: CASSYSEYTGELFF.